These 6 T cell receptor beta chains were all obtained from the same sample, sequenced in a study of T cell clones after liver transplantation. Clones were read by immunoSEQ multiplex PCR, and TCRdb kept only the in-frame ones, dropping some. The sample has about 16,000 clones, roughly 91% seen once. This specimen consisted of CD8+ T cells from blood, obtained before liver transplant. All receptors come from a human donor who received a liver transplant.

The V and J genes are TRBV12-5 and TRBJ2-7; 7 bases map to TRBD2. Germline values: CDR1 LGHNT, CDR2 FRNRAP. CDR3 length equals 15 residues. J lost 1 base, V lost 1 base, and 4 bases had no gene match. For the CDR3, the DNA is TGTGCTAGTGGTTTGGAGTGGGGGGGATCCTACGAGCAGTACTTC. Its translation: CASGLEWGGSYEQYF.

The chain carries TRBV27 and TRBJ2-3; D gene unclear. CDR1 and CDR2 (germline): MNHEY, SMNVEV (reference sequence). The germline V and J ends were trimmed by 1 base and 3 bases, with 11 bases remaining between them. This CDR3 contains 15 residues. The CDR3 DNA follows: TGTGCCAGCAGTTTATTTGGTCTAGTGACAGATACGCAGTATTTT. Protein: CASSLFGLVTDTQYF.

V gene TRBV27 combines with J gene TRBJ2-6; unclear D gene. Germline CDR1 MNHEY, CDR2 SMNVEV (reference sequence). The CDR3 spans 13 residues. Trimming pared 10 bases from V and 0 bases from J, leaving 7 bases between. CDR3 sequence (DNA): TGTGCCACGTCCCTCTCTGGGGCCAACGTCCTGACTTTC. It is translated as CATSLSGANVLTF.

The chain links TRBV29-1 to TRBJ2-2, with 11 bases lining up with TRBD2. Germline CDR1 SQVTM, CDR2 ANQGSEA. The CDR3 runs 15 residues. V trimming: 4 bases; J trimming: 3 bases; junction bases outside the gene matches: 4. The CDR3 DNA reads as TGCAGCGTTGCAACTAGCGGGAGCCACACCGGGGAGCTGTTTTTT. Its translation: CSVATSGSHTGELFF.

V and J are TRBV4-3 and TRBJ2-1; TRBD2 matches at 11 bases. This CDR3 comprises 19 residues. Losses at the gene ends were 3 bases for V and 4 bases for J; bases not matched to a gene: 14. Germline CDR1 reads LGHNA; CDR2 reads YSLEER. CDR3 nucleotide sequence: TGCGCCAGCAGCCAGATGGGACTAGCGGAGGAGAGTAAGTACAATGAGCAGTTCTTC. This gives the protein CASSQMGLAEESKYNEQFF.

V and J are TRBV9 and TRBJ2-2; tentative D call: TRBD2 (5 bases). CDR3 length: 12 amino acids. Per the germline V gene, CDR1 is SGDLS and CDR2 is YYNGEE. V lost 2 bases to trimming and J lost 7 bases, with 6 bases between them. CDR3 nucleotide sequence: TGTGCCAGCAGCGTTAGCGTCGGGGAGCTGTTTTTT. Its translation: CASSVSVGELFF.